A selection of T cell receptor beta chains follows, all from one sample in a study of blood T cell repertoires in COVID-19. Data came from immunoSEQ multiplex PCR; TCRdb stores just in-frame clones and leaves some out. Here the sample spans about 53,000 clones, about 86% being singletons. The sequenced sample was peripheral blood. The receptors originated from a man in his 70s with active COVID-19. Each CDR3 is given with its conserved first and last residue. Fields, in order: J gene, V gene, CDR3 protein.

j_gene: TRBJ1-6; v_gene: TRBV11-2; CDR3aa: CASSLGWGTGSSYNSPLHF
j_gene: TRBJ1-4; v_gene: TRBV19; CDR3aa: CASSIDTGQEKLFF
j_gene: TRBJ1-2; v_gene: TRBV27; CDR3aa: CASSQRGTGVANYGYTF
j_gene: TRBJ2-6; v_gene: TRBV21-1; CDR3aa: CASSKGSGGSEANVLTF
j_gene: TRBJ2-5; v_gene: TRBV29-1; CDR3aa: CSVDRSGGAQETQYF
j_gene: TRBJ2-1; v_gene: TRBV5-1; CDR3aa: CASTPGGANEQFF
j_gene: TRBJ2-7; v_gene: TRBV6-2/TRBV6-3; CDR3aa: CASSSLVRGSRLIHEQYF
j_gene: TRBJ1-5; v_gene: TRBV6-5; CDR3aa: CASSSYRGRRPQHF
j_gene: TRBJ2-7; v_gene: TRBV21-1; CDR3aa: CASRPPVKYEQYF
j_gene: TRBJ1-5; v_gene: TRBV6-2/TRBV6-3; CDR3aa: CASSLEVFGNQPQHF
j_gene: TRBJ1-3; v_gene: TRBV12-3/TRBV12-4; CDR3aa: CASSGQRNTIYF
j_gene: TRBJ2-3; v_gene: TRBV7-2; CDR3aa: CASSLGGGTQYF
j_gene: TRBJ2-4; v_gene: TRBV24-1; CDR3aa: CATSDRGSSDIQYF
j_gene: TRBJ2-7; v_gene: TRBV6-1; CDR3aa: CASSEQDSLLYEQYF
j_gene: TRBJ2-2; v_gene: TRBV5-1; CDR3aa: CASSSRGGNTGELFF
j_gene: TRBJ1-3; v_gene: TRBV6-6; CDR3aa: CASKGGGASGNTIYF
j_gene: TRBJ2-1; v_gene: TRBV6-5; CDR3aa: CASTDGGKQFF
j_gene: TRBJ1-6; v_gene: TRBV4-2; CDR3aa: CASSQEYPRQVFSPLHF
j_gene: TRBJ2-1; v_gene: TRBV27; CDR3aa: CASSPPGGYNEQFF
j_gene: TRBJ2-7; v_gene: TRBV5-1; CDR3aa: CASSLLAGQVSYEQYF
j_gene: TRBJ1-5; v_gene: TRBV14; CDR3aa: CASRPTGGGGNQPQHF
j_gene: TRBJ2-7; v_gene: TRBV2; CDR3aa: CASSFQRGMVYEQYF
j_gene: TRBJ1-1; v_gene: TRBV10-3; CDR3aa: CAISDLNTEAFF
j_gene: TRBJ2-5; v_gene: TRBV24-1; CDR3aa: CATSDTTGLEETQYF
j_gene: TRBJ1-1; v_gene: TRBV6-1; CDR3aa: CASSEFAGGYTEAFF
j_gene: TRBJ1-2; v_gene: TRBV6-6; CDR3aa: CASSPGNYGYTF
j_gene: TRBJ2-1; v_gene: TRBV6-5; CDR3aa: CASGRRGNNEQFF
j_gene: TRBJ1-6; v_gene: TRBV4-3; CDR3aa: CASSHYAGTGLGNSPLHF
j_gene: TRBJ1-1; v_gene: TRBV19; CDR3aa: CASSIVFGSTEAFF
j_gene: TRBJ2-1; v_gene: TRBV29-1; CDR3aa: CSVDTRADNEQFF
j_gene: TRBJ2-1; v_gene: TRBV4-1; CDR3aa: CASSQGSSGGAYEQFF
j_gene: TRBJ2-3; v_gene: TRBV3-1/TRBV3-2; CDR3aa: CASSRDSGGGTDTQYF
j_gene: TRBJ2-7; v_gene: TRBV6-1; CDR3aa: CASSEKGASYEQYF
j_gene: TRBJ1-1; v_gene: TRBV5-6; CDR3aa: CASSLGGWNTEAFF
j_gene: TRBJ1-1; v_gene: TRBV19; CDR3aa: CASSPRASVTEAFF
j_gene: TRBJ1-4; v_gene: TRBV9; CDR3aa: CASSPRTGINEKLFF
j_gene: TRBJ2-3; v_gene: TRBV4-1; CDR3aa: CASSRGLADTQYF
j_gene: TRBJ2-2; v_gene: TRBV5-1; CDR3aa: CASSLSRGLDTGELFF
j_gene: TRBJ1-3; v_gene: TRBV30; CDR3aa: CAWTFPPADTIYF
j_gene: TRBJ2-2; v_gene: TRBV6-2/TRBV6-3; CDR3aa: CASSHPGTPNPGELFF
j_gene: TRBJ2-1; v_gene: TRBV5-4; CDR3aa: CASSLGGRGVSYNEQFF
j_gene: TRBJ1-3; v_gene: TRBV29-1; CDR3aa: CSAGLGQSGNTIYF
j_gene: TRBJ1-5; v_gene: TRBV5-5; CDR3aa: CASSLGQGDQPQHF
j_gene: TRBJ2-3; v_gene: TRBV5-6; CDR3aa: CASSLDRGGPDTQYF
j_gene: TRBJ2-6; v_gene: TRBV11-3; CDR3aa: CASSGGGFGANVLTF
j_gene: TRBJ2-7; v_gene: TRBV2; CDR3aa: CASRVAEGEQYF
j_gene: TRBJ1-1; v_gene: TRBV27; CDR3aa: CASSLYLGRDEANTEAFF
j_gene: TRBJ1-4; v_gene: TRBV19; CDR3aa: CASSIYGAKRDSEKLFF
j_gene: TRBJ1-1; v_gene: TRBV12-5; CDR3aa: CASGLVLGQETLEAFF
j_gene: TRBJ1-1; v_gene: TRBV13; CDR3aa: CASSLGTALLNTEAFF
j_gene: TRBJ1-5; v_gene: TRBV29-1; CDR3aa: CSVATEYQPQHF
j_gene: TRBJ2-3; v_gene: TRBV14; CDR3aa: CASSHLWGRGVSTDTQYF
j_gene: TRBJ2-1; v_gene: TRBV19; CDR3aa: CASSVEPWGIYNEQFF